These T cell receptor beta chains were read from a single sample in a study of T cell responses to AZD1222 COVID-19 vaccine. Using immunoSEQ multiplex PCR, the repertoire was profiled, and TCRdb retains in-frame clones only, with some absent. Among 140,000 to 150,000 clones listed, approximately 85% were seen once. The material sequenced was peripheral blood, taken on day 0 of AZD1222 vaccination. All receptors come from an adult in good health. Both conserved end residues are part of each CDR3. Some rows have no size entry. The others give once, few or many, or a class for an expanded clone.

V | length | size | CDR3
TRBV5-1 | 17 | - | CASSFLPRGQGDHEQYF
TRBV28 | 15 | - | CASRRGTHSNQPQHF
TRBV5-1 | 13 | - | CASRGTDRYEQYF
TRBV27 | 16 | - | CASTGPRVGAFNEQFF
TRBV29-1 | 16 | - | CSVALPGGLYTGELFF
TRBV5-1 | 17 | - | CASSLSPAGAAYNEQFF
TRBV6-5 | 14 | - | CASSGEGARYGYTF
TRBV10-1 | 18 | - | CASSVVATRQGMNTEAFF
TRBV3-1/TRBV3-2 | 15 | - | CASSPYGGLNEKLFF
TRBV11-2 | 12 | - | CASALRVAEAFF
TRBV30 | 14 | - | CAWSQGVSTDTQYF
TRBV7-9 | 15 | once | CASSLVVEEHAEAFF
TRBV2 | 13 | - | CASSEEGGQPQHF
TRBV4-1 | 18 | - | CASSQETSRRELLSPLHF
TRBV15 | 12 | once | CATSRESYGYTF
TRBV27 | 14 | - | CASSVSPASYGYTF
TRBV18 | 14 | - | CASSPQTAHTEAFF
TRBV7-8 | 14 | - | CASSPEGGNTEAFF
TRBV6-5 | 14 | - | CASSPGRTGPEAFF
TRBV3-1/TRBV3-2 | 13 | - | CASSYLEGNEQYF
TRBV28 | 13 | - | CASSFGELGEQYF
TRBV19 | 13 | few | CASSMGRNQPQHF
TRBV4-1 | 14 | - | CASSHYGGDQPQHF
TRBV14 | 12 | few | CASNRQGYGYTF
TRBV11-2 | 15 | - | CASSFAGQNTGELFF
TRBV7-9 | 12 | - | CASSSQASPLHF
TRBV9 | 15 | - | CASSPRFGTGEKLFF
TRBV11-2 | 16 | - | CASSRGPAQGTGELFF
TRBV2 | 15 | - | CASSEQAGRTDTQYF
TRBV5-6 | 14 | few | CASSSDGKGDEQFF
TRBV6-5 | 14 | few | CASSTQGAGQPQHF
TRBV7-2 | 16 | few | CASSLGTNKVVGEQFF
TRBV7-9 | 14 | - | CASSLTGSYNEQFF
TRBV15 | 13 | once | CATSRPSGYGYTF
TRBV7-9 | 13 | - | CAWGEYANTEAFF
TRBV3-1/TRBV3-2 | 15 | - | CASSPSGGNYNEQFF